This T cell receptor beta chain was sequenced during a study of CD8 T cells in ankylosing spondylitis. Study outcomes and limitations: Reported data indicate significant enrichment of disease-linked clones within matched ankylosing spondylitis synovial fluid. For ankylosing spondylitis blood, a TCR beta motif of seven to nine highly homologous variants appeared characteristic.

This CDR3 spans 14 amino acids. V lost 3 bases and J 0 bases, leaving 8 bases between the germline ends. Making use of molecular barcodes, quantitative 5'-RACE generated TCR beta libraries. TCRdb re-called the 5' RACE reads with MiXCR, one entry per CDR3 protein. The table has 200,000 or so distinct CDR3 sequences, approximately 12% seen once. This clonotype was detected a few times. Its target is unknown. The chain links TRBV12-3 or TRBV12-4 to TRBJ1-1; no reliable D call. Sequencing input: blood, either unsorted or a sorted T cell fraction (not recorded which). This sequence was found in a female donor with ankylosing spondylitis or in good health (not recorded which). The CDR3 DNA reads as TGTGCCAGCAGTTTTTTTGGCTTGAACACTGAAGCTTTCTTT. Translating gives CASSFFGLNTEAFF.